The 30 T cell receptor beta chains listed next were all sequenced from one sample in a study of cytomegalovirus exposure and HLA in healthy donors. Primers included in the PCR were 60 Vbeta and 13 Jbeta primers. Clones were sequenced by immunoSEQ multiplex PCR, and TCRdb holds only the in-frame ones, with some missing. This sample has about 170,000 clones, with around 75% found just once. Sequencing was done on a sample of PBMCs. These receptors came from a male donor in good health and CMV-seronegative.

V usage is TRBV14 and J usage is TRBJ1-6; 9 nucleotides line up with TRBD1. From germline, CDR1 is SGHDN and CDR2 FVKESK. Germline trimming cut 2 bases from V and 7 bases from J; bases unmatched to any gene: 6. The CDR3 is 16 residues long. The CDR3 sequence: CASSQRGQGPNSPLHF. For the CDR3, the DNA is TGTGCCAGCAGCCAAAGGGGACAGGGTCCGAATTCACCCCTCCACTTT.

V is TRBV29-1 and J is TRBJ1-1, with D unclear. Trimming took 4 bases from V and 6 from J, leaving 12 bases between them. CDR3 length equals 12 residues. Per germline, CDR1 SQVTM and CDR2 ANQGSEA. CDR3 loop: CSVVEGGSEAFF. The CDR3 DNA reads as TGCAGCGTTGTCGAGGGAGGGTCTGAAGCTTTCTTT.

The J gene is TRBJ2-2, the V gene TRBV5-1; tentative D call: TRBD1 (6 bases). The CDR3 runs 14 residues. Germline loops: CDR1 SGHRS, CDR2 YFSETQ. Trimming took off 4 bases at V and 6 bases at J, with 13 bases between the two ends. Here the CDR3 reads CASSPQGSPGELFF. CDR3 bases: TGCGCCAGCAGCCCACAGGGATCTCCCGGGGAGCTGTTTTTT.

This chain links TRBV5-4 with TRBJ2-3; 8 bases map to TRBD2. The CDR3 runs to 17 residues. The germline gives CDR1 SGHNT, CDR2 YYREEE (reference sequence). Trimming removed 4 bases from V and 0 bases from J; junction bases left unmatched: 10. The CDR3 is CASSPPGGGLSTDTQYF. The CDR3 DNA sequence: TGTGCCAGCAGCCCCCCCGGGGGGGGGCTCAGCACAGATACGCAGTATTTT.

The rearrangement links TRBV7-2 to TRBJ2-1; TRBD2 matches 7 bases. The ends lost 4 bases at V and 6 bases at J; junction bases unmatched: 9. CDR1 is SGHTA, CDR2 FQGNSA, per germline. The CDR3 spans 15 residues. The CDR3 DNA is TGTGCCAGCAGCTCCCCGACTAGCTCCCCCAATGAGCAGTTCTTC. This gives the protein CASSSPTSSPNEQFF.

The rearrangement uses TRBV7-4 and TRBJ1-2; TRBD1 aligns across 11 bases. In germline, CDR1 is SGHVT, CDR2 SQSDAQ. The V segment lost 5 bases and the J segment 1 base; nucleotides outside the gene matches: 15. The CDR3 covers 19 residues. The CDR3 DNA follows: TGTGCCAGCAGCACGACATCCCGGGACAGGGGGGGCGATAACTATGGCTACACCTTC. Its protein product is CASSTTSRDRGGDNYGYTF.

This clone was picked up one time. The CDR3 protein is CASSFAPRDIQYF. CDR3 sequence (DNA): TGTGCCAGCAGCTTTGCCCCGAGGGACATTCAGTACTTC. The chain carries TRBV7-2 and TRBJ2-4; D possibly corresponds to TRBD2 (5 bases). V was cut by 3 bases and J by 8 bases, with 11 bases left in between. CDR1 and CDR2 from the germline V gene are SGHTA and FQGNSA. The CDR3 is 13 residues long.

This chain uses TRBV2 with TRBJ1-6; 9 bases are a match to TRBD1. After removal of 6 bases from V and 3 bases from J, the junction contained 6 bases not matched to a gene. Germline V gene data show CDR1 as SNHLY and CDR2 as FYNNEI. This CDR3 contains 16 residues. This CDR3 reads CASRGTGRLYNSPLHF. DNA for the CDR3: TGTGCCAGCAGGGGGACAGGGCGACTCTATAATTCACCCCTCCACTTT.

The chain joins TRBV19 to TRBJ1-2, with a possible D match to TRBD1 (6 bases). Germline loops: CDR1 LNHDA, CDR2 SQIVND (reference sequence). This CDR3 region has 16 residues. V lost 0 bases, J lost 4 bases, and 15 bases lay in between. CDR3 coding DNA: TGTGCCAGTAGTATAGACCGGGGGGCGTCCTTCTATGGCTACACCTTC. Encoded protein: CASSIDRGASFYGYTF.

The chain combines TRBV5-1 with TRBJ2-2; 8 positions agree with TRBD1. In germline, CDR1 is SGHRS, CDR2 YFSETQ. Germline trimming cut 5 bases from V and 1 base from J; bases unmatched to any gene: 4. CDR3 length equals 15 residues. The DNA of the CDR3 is TGCGCCAGCAGGATCAGGGGGCGGAACACCGGGGAGCTGTTTTTT. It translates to CASRIRGRNTGELFF.

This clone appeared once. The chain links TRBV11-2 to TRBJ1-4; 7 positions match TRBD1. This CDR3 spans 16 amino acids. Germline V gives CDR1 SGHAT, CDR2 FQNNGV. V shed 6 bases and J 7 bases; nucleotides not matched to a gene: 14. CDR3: CASRQQETGRGEKLFF. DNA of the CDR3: TGTGCCAGCAGACAACAAGAGACAGGGAGAGGTGAAAAACTGTTTTTT.

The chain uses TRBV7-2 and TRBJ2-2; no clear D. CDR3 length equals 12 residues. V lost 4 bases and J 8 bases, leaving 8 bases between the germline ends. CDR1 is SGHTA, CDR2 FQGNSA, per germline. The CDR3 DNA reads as TGTGCCAGCAGCTCCCCCCCTGGGGAGCTGTTTTTT. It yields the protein CASSSPPGELFF. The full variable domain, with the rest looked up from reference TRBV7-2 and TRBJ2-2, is GAGVSQSPSNKVTEKGKDVELRCDPISGHTALYWYRQSLGQGLEFLIYFQGNSAPDKSGLPSDRFSAERTGGSVSTLTIQRTQQEDSAVYLCASSSPPGELFFGEGSRLTVL.

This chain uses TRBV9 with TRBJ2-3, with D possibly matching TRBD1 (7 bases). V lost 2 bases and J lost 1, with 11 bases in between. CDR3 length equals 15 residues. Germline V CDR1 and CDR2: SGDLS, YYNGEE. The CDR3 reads CASSVTGEGTDTQYF. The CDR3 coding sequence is TGTGCCAGCAGCGTCACAGGGGAGGGCACAGATACGCAGTATTTT.

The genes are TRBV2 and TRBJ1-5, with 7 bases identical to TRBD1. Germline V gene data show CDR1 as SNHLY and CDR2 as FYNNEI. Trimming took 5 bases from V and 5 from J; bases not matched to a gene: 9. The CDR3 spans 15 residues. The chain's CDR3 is CASSRTTGYYQPQHF. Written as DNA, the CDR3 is TGTGCCAGCAGTAGAACGACAGGGTACTATCAGCCCCAGCATTTT.

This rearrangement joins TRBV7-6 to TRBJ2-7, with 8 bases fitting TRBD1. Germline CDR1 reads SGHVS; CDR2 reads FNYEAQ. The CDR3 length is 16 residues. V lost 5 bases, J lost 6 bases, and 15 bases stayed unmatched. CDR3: CASSPYMGQVEGEQYF. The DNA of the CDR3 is TGTGCCAGCAGCCCATACATGGGACAGGTGGAAGGCGAGCAGTACTTC.

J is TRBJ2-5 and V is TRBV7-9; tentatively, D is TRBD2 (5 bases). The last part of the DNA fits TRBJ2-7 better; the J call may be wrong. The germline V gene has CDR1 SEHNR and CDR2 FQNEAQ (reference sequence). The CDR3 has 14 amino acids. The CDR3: CASSPRTEGYEQYF. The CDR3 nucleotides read TGTGCCAGCAGCCCCCGCACAGAGGGCTACGAGCAGTACTTC.

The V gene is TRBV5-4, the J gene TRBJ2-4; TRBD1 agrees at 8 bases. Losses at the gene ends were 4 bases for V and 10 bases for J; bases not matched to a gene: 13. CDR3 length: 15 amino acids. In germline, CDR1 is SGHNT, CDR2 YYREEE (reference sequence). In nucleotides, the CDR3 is TGTGCCAGCAGCCCGGCCGGACAGGGTGGTGTTATTCAGTACTTC. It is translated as CASSPAGQGGVIQYF.

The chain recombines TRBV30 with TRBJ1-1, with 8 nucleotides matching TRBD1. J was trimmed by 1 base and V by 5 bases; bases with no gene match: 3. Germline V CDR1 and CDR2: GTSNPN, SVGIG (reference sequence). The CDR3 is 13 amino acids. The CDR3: CAWGQGRNTEAFF. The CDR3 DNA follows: TGTGCCTGGGGACAGGGAAGGAACACTGAAGCTTTCTTT.

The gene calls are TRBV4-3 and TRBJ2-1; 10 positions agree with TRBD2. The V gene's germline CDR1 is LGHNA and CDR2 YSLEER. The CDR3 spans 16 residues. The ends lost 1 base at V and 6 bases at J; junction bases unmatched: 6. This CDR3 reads CASSQGQWTSGNEQFF. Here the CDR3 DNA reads TGCGCCAGCAGCCAAGGTCAATGGACTAGCGGCAATGAGCAGTTCTTC.

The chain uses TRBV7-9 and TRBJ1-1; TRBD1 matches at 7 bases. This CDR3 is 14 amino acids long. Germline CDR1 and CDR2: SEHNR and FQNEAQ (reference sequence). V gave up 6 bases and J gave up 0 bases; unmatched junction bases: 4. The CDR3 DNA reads TGTGCCAGCAGGCCGACAGGGTTGAACACTGAAGCTTTCTTT. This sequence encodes CASRPTGLNTEAFF.

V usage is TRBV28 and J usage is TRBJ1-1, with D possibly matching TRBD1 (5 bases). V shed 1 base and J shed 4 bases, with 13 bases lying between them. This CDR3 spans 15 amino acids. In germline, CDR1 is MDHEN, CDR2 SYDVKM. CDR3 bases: TGTGCCAGCAGTTTATACCGACAGTTCGGCACTGAAGCTTTCTTT. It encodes CASSLYRQFGTEAFF.

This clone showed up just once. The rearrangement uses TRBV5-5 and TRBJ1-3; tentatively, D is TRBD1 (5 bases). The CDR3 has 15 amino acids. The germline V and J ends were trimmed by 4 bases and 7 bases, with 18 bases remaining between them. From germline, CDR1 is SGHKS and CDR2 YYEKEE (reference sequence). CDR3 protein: CASSEPVAGRNTIYF. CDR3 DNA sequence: TGTGCCAGCAGCGAACCGGTGGCAGGGCGGAACACCATATATTTT.

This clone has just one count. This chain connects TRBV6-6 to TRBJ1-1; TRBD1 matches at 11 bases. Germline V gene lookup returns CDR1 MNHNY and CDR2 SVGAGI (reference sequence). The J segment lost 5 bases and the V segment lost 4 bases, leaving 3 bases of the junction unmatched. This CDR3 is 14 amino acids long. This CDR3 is CASSWDRGGTEAFF. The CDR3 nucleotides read TGTGCCAGCAGTTGGGACAGGGGGGGGACTGAAGCTTTCTTT.

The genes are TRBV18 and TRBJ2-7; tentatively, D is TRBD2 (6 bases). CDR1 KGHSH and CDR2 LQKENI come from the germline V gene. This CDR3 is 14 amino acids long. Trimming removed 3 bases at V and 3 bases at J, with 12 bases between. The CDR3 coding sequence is TGTGCCAGCTCACCCGGGAGAGACAGCTACGAGCAGTACTTC. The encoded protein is CASSPGRDSYEQYF.

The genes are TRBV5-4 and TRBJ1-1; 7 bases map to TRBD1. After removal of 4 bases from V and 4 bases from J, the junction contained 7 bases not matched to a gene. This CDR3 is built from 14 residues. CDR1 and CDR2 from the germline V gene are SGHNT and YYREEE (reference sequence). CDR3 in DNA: TGTGCCAGCAGCCGGGACAGCTACCCCACTGAAGCTTTCTTT. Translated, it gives CASSRDSYPTEAFF.

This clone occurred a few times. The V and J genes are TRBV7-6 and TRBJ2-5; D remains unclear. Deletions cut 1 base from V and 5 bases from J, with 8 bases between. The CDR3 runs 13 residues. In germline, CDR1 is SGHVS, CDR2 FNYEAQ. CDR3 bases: TGTGCCAGCAGCTTAGGCCCCGGGGAGACCCAGTACTTC. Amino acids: CASSLGPGETQYF.

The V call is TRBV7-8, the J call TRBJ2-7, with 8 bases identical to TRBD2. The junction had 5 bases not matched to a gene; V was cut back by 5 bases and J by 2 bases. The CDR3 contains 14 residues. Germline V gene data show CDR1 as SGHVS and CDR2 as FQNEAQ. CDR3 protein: CASSPSGGPYEQYF. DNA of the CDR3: TGTGCCAGCAGCCCTTCGGGGGGGCCCTACGAGCAGTACTTC.

The CDR3 protein is CASSQDIGYEQYF. For the CDR3, the DNA is TGCGCCAGCAGCCAAGATATCGGCTACGAGCAGTACTTC. The chain couples TRBV4-3 to TRBJ2-7, with D unclear. The CDR3 loop spans 13 amino acids. Per germline, CDR1 LGHNA and CDR2 YSLEER. Trimming pared 0 bases from V and 3 bases from J, leaving 6 bases between.

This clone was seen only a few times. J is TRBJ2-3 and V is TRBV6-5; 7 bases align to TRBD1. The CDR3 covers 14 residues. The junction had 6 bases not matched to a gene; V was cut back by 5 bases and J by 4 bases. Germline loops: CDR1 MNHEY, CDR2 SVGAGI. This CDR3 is CASSDRVFSDTQYF. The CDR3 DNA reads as TGTGCCAGCAGTGACAGGGTATTTTCAGATACGCAGTATTTT.

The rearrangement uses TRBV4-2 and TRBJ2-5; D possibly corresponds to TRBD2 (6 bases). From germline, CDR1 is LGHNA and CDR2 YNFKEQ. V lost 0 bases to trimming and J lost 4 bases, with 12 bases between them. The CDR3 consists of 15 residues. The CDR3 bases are TGTGCCAGCAGCCAAGATATGGGACTCCGAGAGACCCAGTACTTC. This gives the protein CASSQDMGLRETQYF.